The source of this TCR beta chain is a study of cytomegalovirus exposure and HLA in healthy donors. A multiplex PCR was run with 60 Vbeta primers and 13 Jbeta primers. Data came from immunoSEQ multiplex PCR; TCRdb stores just in-frame clones and leaves some out. The table shows roughly 190,000 clones, with around 83% occurring only once. Trimming cost V 4 bases and J 2 bases; bases outside gene matches: 7. Germline loops: CDR1 SGHRS, CDR2 YFSETQ. There are 15 residues in the CDR3. Sequenced material: PBMCs. This sequence was found in a man aged 40-49 years in good health and CMV-seropositive. V gene TRBV5-1 combines with J gene TRBJ2-3; 7 positions agree with TRBD2. Written as DNA, the CDR3 is TGCGCCAGCAGCCCGGGGGGAGCTACCACAGATACGCAGTATTTT. Its protein product is CASSPGGATTDTQYF.